A few counts support the clone carrying this T cell receptor (beta chain). What it binds is not known. Amplified TCR beta CDR3 regions came from RNA transcripts. The HTBI primer set drove a first-round RT-PCR of the TCR CDR3. One entry per CDR3 protein, called by TCRdb with MiXCR from the multiplex PCR reads. The sample holds hundreds of thousands of distinct CDR3 sequences; 15% to 20% are singletons and the top ten take approximately 48%. The sample originates from a study of T cells in Graves' hyperthyroidism and ophthalmopathy. Overall study: Upon initial diagnosis and before any treatment, peripheral blood was collected. Study results and limitations: Expanded thyroid clonotypes (above 0.001) were mostly also found in blood.

Germline CDR1 reads DFQATT; CDR2 reads SNEGSKA (reference sequence). The CDR3 length is 14 residues. The V end was cut by 0 bases, the J end by 6 bases, with 12 bases between. Any patient presenting with uncontrolled infection, other autoimmune disease, pregnancy or lactation was left out. Sequencing used blood. The chain links TRBV20-1 to TRBJ2-1; D is ambiguous. The clonotype was recovered from a middle-aged man with Graves' ophthalmopathy. CDR3 nucleotide sequence: TGCAGTGCTAGAGATCCCCCGGTGAGCAATGAGCAGTTCTTC. Translated: CSARDPPVSNEQFF.